The 30 T cell receptor beta chains reported below all come from one sample, sequenced in a study of OX40 agonist ivuxolimab in advanced cancers. Profiled with immunoSEQ multiplex PCR; TCRdb holds only in-frame clones, not every one. The sample lists about 60,000 clones, 86% occurring once. The input for sequencing was CD4+ or CD8+ T cells sorted from blood, taken in a trial of the OX40 agonist ivuxolimab. The receptor source for this set is an adult with an advanced solid tumor such as melanoma, head and neck, liver or kidney cancer.

The gene calls are TRBV9 and TRBJ1-1; no clear D. Germline V CDR1 and CDR2: SGDLS, YYNGEE. V was trimmed by 0 bases and J by 10 bases, leaving 22 bases between them. The CDR3 sequence is 16 residues long. The CDR3 DNA is TGTGCCAGCAGCGTAGAGGTTCGACACCCTTCCCGGGGAGCTTTCTTT. This codes for CASSVEVRHPSRGAFF.

The chain employs TRBV11-2 and TRBJ1-1, with a tentative D call TRBD1 (6 bases). V gave up 1 base and J gave up 5 bases, with 17 bases separating them. This CDR3 region has 16 residues. Germline loops: CDR1 SGHAT, CDR2 FQNNGV. Here the CDR3 DNA reads TGTGCCAGCAGCTTAGTGGTAGCGGGGGGCGGAACTGAAGCTTTCTTT. Encoded protein: CASSLVVAGGGTEAFF.

V is TRBV6-5 and J is TRBJ1-5; D call uncertain. The V gene's germline CDR1 is MNHEY and CDR2 SVGAGI. The CDR3 is 13 residues long. V was shortened by 6 bases and J by 3 bases, with 9 bases between the two germline ends. CDR3 DNA: TGTGCCAGCAGGGCGTTCGACAATCAGCCCCAGCATTTT. This gives the protein CASRAFDNQPQHF.

The chain is built from TRBV7-6 and TRBJ1-1; D remains unclear. V lost 1 base and J lost 0, with 9 bases in between. The CDR3 extends over 15 amino acids. Germline CDR1 SGHVS, CDR2 FNYEAQ. In nucleotides, the CDR3 is TGTGCCAGCAGCTTAGTCACAGCCATGAACACTGAAGCTTTCTTT. Encoded protein: CASSLVTAMNTEAFF.

V is TRBV4-3 and J is TRBJ1-6, with D possibly matching TRBD1 (6 bases). The V end was cut by 0 bases, the J end by 3 bases, with 18 bases between. The germline CDR1 and CDR2 sequences are LGHNA and YSLEER. The CDR3 totals 19 residues. The CDR3 spells CASSQDLRTGSFYNSPLHF. The CDR3 DNA reads as TGCGCCAGCAGCCAAGATTTGCGAACAGGGTCCTTCTATAATTCACCCCTCCACTTT.

The chain couples TRBV23-1 to TRBJ1-5; maybe TRBD1 (5 bases). TRBV23-1 is known as an ORF, though its function is uncertain. There are 16 residues in the CDR3. Trimming cost V 0 bases and J 2 bases, with 11 bases left between them. The CDR3 region has the DNA TGCGCCAGCAGTCAATCCAGTCGGGGGGGCAATCAGCCCCAGCATTTT. Residues: CASSQSSRGGNQPQHF.

The chain is built from TRBV9 and TRBJ2-4; D possibly corresponds to TRBD1 (5 bases). The germline V gene has CDR1 SGDLS and CDR2 YYNGEE. CDR3 length: 14 residues. V was trimmed by 0 bases and J by 7 bases, leaving 11 bases between them. The CDR3, as DNA: TGTGCCAGCAGCGTAGATCCAGGGTTGAACATTCAGTACTTC. Its protein product is CASSVDPGLNIQYF.

The count of this clone is one. CDR3 in amino acids: CASSIPGQGIYEAFF. The CDR3 nucleotides are TGTGCCAGTAGTATACCGGGACAGGGGATTTATGAAGCTTTCTTT. This chain connects TRBV19 to TRBJ1-1; 10 bases are shared with TRBD1. The V segment lost 2 bases and the J segment 7 bases; nucleotides outside the gene matches: 7. The germline CDR1 and CDR2 sequences are LNHDA and SQIVND (reference sequence). The CDR3 is made up of 15 amino acids.

The chain carries TRBV28 and TRBJ1-5, with D possibly TRBD1 on 6 matching bases. V gave up 8 bases and J gave up 3 bases, with 17 bases separating them. This CDR3 has 15 amino acids. Germline values: CDR1 MDHEN, CDR2 SYDVKM. The CDR3 DNA reads as TGTGCCAGCTGGACAGACCGAGGATACAATCAGCCCCAGCATTTT. Its protein product is CASWTDRGYNQPQHF.

V and J are TRBV10-3 and TRBJ2-7; D is perhaps TRBD1 or TRBD2 (5 bases each). This CDR3 region has 15 residues. Trimming stripped 3 bases from V and 5 bases from J, with 17 bases between. In germline, CDR1 is ENHRY, CDR2 SYGVKD. CDR3 sequence (DNA): TGTGCCATCAGTGATTCGAGGGGCCCAGAGGACGAGCAGTACTTC. Translated: CAISDSRGPEDEQYF.

This sequence joins TRBV7-8 and TRBJ2-3; TRBD2 matches at 9 bases. The germline V gene has CDR1 SGHVS and CDR2 FQNEAQ. V dropped 2 bases and J dropped 6; count of bases not matched to a gene: 6. The CDR3 contains 15 residues. The CDR3 here is CASSLLAGGRDTQYF. The DNA of the CDR3 is TGTGCCAGCAGCTTACTTGCGGGGGGGCGGGATACGCAGTATTTT.

Details on this clone: The junction departs from germline at one end; a sequencing error may be responsible. The V and J genes are TRBV2 and TRBJ1-5; possible D gene TRBD1, 6 bases. The germline CDR1 and CDR2 sequences are SNHLY and FYNNEI. The CDR3 totals 13 residues. The CDR3, as DNA: TGTGCTAGCAGGGGCAACGGCAATCAGCCCCAGCATTTT. Protein: CASRGNGNQPQHF. The whole variable domain, remainder taken from reference TRBV2 and TRBJ1-5, is EPEVTQTPSHQVTQMGQEVILRCVPISNHLYFYWYRQILGQKVEFLVSFYNNEISEKSEIFDDQFSVERPDGSNFTLKIRSTKLEDSAMYFCASRGNGNQPQHFGDGTRLSIL.

The genes are TRBV19 and TRBJ2-3; TRBD1 is a possible D gene (5 bases). This CDR3 is 14 amino acids long. Germline V gene sequence: CDR1 LNHDA, CDR2 SQIVND (reference sequence). The ends were cut back, 1 base at V and 5 bases at J, with 10 bases in the middle. The CDR3 bases are TGTGCCAGTAGTATAGGGCAGGGCATAGATACGCAGTATTTT. This gives the protein CASSIGQGIDTQYF.

V gene TRBV11-1 combines with J gene TRBJ1-6, with D hard to call. CDR3 length equals 14 residues. Trimming removed 1 base at V and 5 bases at J, with 6 bases between. CDR1 and CDR2 from the germline V gene are SGHAT and FQDESV (reference sequence). CDR3 bases: TGTGCCAGCAGCTTAGACGGGGATAATTCACCCCTCCACTTT. Protein sequence: CASSLDGDNSPLHF.

V is TRBV11-3 and J is TRBJ1-1; a weak D match, TRBD1 (5 bases). Germline V gives CDR1 SGHNT, CDR2 YENEEA. Trimming stripped 5 bases from V and 6 bases from J, with 19 bases between. The CDR3 totals 15 residues. The CDR3 bases are TGTGCCAGCAGCGTCTCCGGTCGCAAGGGGTCTGAAGCTTTCTTT. This translates into CASSVSGRKGSEAFF.

The gene calls are TRBV6-6 and TRBJ2-3; tentatively, D is TRBD1 or TRBD2 (5 bases each). The CDR3 covers 15 residues. The germline CDR1 and CDR2 sequences are MNHNY and SVGAGI (reference sequence). The V end was cut by 7 bases, the J end by 5 bases, with 19 bases between. The CDR3, as DNA: TGTGCCAGCACCCCTCGGGACGTCGGCGGAGATACGCAGTATTTT. Protein sequence: CASTPRDVGGDTQYF.

The chain is built from TRBV5-8 and TRBJ2-5; D gene uncertain. Germline V lookup: CDR1 SGHTS, CDR2 YDEGEE. Trimming took off 6 bases at V and 4 bases at J, with 13 bases between the two ends. CDR3 length equals 13 residues. The CDR3 loop is CASTRPGGETQYF. Here the CDR3 DNA reads TGTGCCAGCACCAGGCCGGGCGGAGAGACCCAGTACTTC.

The chain has TRBV7-8 and TRBJ2-5, with D unresolved. The CDR3 consists of 12 residues. The germline V gene encodes CDR1 SGHVS and CDR2 FQNEAQ. Trimming cost V 2 bases and J 2 bases, with 3 bases left between them. This CDR3 reads CASSLFQETQYF. Here the CDR3 DNA reads TGTGCCAGCAGCTTATTTCAAGAGACCCAGTACTTC.

Written as DNA, the CDR3 is TGTGCCATCAGGGGCTGGGGTGCGAACACTGAAGCTTTCTTT. Translation: CAIRGWGANTEAFF. V and J are TRBV10-3 and TRBJ1-1; D unclear. Germline V CDR1 and CDR2: ENHRY, SYGVKD. Trimming shortened V by 6 bases and J by 1 base, and 12 bases separated the two germline ends. This CDR3 contains 14 residues.

This chain joins TRBV7-3 and TRBJ2-1, with 13 bases lining up with TRBD2. The CDR3 consists of 15 residues. Germline V gives CDR1 SGHTA, CDR2 FQGTGA. Unmatched junction bases numbered 3, after V lost 4 bases and J lost 6 bases. The CDR3 loop reads CASSWTSGGPNEQFF. The DNA for the CDR3 is TGTGCCAGCAGCTGGACTAGCGGGGGACCCAATGAGCAGTTCTTC.

The rearrangement links TRBV12-5 to TRBJ1-3; TRBD1 is a possible D gene (6 bases). Trimming removed 7 bases from V and 1 base from J, with 11 bases in between. There are 14 residues in the CDR3. Per germline, CDR1 LGHNT and CDR2 FRNRAP. Written as DNA, the CDR3 is TGTGCTAGTGCCCCAGGGGTTTCTGGAAACACCATATATTTT. Translation gives CASAPGVSGNTIYF.

The chain has TRBV29-1 and TRBJ1-1, with D possibly being TRBD1 (6 bases). Between the trimmed V and J ends, which lost 4 bases and 1 base, there was a span of 10 bases. Germline loops: CDR1 SQVTM, CDR2 ANQGSEA. This CDR3 region has 13 residues. The CDR3 reads CSVVKGGNTEAFF. The CDR3 DNA reads TGCAGCGTTGTTAAGGGGGGGAACACTGAAGCTTTCTTT.

About this clone: The same CDR3 arises from other DNA sequences in this sample as well. The chain carries TRBV5-1 and TRBJ2-7, with D perhaps being TRBD1 or TRBD2 (5 bases each). Trimming shortened V by 4 bases and J by 1 base, and 9 bases separated the two germline ends. CDR1 and CDR2 from the germline V gene are SGHRS and YFSETQ. The length of the CDR3 is 13 residues. The CDR3 coding sequence is TGCGCCAGCAGCATAGGGGAGTCCTACGAGCAGTACTTC. This codes for CASSIGESYEQYF.

The V call is TRBV19, the J call TRBJ1-2; D perhaps matches TRBD1 (5 bases). The V end lost 3 bases, the J end lost 8 bases, and 16 bases lay between the germline ends. Germline lookup yields CDR1 LNHDA and CDR2 SQIVND (reference sequence). CDR3 length: 14 residues. The chain's CDR3 is CASSIGVGTGGYTF. CDR3 nucleotide sequence: TGTGCCAGTAGTATTGGAGTAGGGACCGGCGGCTACACCTTC.

This clone was seen only a few times. The J gene is TRBJ2-1, the V gene TRBV7-9; D unclear. There are 15 residues in the CDR3. Germline values: CDR1 SEHNR, CDR2 FQNEAQ (reference sequence). Between the trimmed V and J ends, which lost 3 bases and 5 bases, there was a span of 14 bases. The CDR3 sequence is CASSFDPPYDNEQFF. CDR3 sequence (DNA): TGTGCCAGCAGCTTCGACCCCCCGTATGACAATGAGCAGTTCTTC.

The chain has TRBV11-2 and TRBJ2-7; no clear D gene. The CDR3 runs to 14 residues. V was clipped by 11 bases and J by 0 bases, with 17 bases between them. CDR1 SGHAT and CDR2 FQNNGV come from the germline V gene. The CDR3 coding sequence is TGTGCCTCCCTAGAAGAGAACCTCTCCTACGAGCAGTACTTC. Amino acids: CASLEENLSYEQYF.

This rearrangement joins TRBV5-1 to TRBJ1-2; 8 bases match TRBD1. The V segment lost 4 bases and the J segment 2 bases; nucleotides outside the gene matches: 10. CDR1 and CDR2 (germline): SGHRS, YFSETQ. CDR3 size: 16 residues. The CDR3 coding sequence is TGCGCCAGCAGCGCATCCCGGACAGGGTTCAACTATGGCTACACCTTC. It encodes CASSASRTGFNYGYTF. The full variable domain, with the rest looked up from reference TRBV5-1 and TRBJ1-2, is KAGVTQTPRYLIKTRGQQVTLSCSPISGHRSVSWYQQTPGQGLQFLFEYFSETQRNKGNFPGRFSGRQFSNSRSEMNVSTLELGDSALYLCASSASRTGFNYGYTFGSGTRLTVV.

The rearrangement links TRBV6-1 to TRBJ1-2; maybe TRBD1 (5 bases). The length of the CDR3 is 17 residues. Trimming shortened V by 3 bases and J by 3 bases, and 20 bases separated the two germline ends. Germline V gene sequence: CDR1 MNHNS, CDR2 SASEGT. The CDR3 DNA reads as TGTGCCAGCAGTGATCAGCAGGGTGGGGATTGGCACTATGGCTACACCTTC. Its translation is CASSDQQGGDWHYGYTF.

The chain is built from TRBV19 and TRBJ2-6; D is undetermined. CDR1 and CDR2 (germline): LNHDA, SQIVND (reference sequence). Trimming removed 7 bases at V and 3 bases at J, with 4 bases between. This CDR3 spans 12 amino acids. The CDR3 reads CASINGANVLTF. The CDR3 nucleotides read TGTGCCAGTATAAATGGGGCCAACGTCCTGACTTTC.

The rearrangement links TRBV19 to TRBJ1-5, with 7 positions matching TRBD1. The CDR3 runs to 17 residues. J gave up 0 bases and V 10 bases, and 15 bases lay outside the gene matches. Looked up from germline, CDR1 is LNHDA and CDR2 is SQIVND (reference sequence). The CDR3 bases are TGTGCCACCATCCCACGGAGACAGGGCGATAGCAATCAGCCCCAGCATTTT. Protein sequence: CATIPRRQGDSNQPQHF.